This entry concerns a single TCR beta chain. The data stem from a study of control samples from healthy donors and cancer patients. Assay: immunoSEQ multiplex PCR; the TCRdb copy retains only in-frame clones and omits some. The sample records 40,000 to 50,000 clones, nearly 95% being singletons. Germline CDR1 SGHVS, CDR2 FQNEAQ. The V end lost 5 bases, the J end lost 4 bases, and 15 bases lay between the germline ends. This CDR3 is 15 amino acids long. This TCR was sampled from a woman in her forties or fifties with head and neck cancer. The genes are TRBV7-8 and TRBJ1-5, with D tentatively TRBD1 (6 bases). The sample comprised PBMCs. The CDR3 DNA sequence: TGTGCCAGCAGCCTGCGACAGGTGACTAATCAGCCCCAGCATTTT. Protein: CASSLRQVTNQPQHF. Combining the CDR3 with reference TRBV7-8 and TRBJ1-5 gives the whole variable domain GAGVSQSPRYKVAKRGQDVALRCDPISGHVSLFWYQQALGQGPEFLTYFQNEAQLDKSGLPSDRFFAERPEGSVSTLKIQRTQQEDSAVYLCASSLRQVTNQPQHFGDGTRLSIL.